This TCR beta chain appears in the sequencing data of a study of cytomegalovirus exposure and HLA in healthy donors. The table came from immunoSEQ multiplex PCR; TCRdb's copy has only in-frame clones and leaves some out. Of about 110,000 clones listed, 88% are singletons. Of note for this clone: The antigen is undetermined.

The V gene's germline CDR1 is SGHTA and CDR2 FQGNSA. The CDR3 loop spans 19 amino acids. V was clipped by 1 base and J by 5 bases; unmatched bases: 17. The study's findings and limits: The finding came from a later analysis; first-cohort TCR clusters tended to co-occur in the 110 or so validation repertoires.

The chain has TRBV7-2 and TRBJ2-1, with 7 nucleotides matching TRBD2. Source material: PBMCs. The source is a woman between 18 and 30 years old in good health and CMV-seronegative. The CDR3 sequence: CASSLEPFWGGRGDNEQFF. For the CDR3, the DNA is TGTGCCAGCAGCTTAGAACCCTTTTGGGGGGGGAGGGGTGACAATGAGCAGTTCTTC.